These 12 T cell receptor beta chains came from one sample sequenced in a study of cytomegalovirus exposure and HLA in healthy donors (TCRdb year 2017). Receptor libraries were prepared by the immunoSEQ multiplex PCR assay. For the multiplex PCR, a mixture combining 60 forward primers for TCR Vbeta segments and 13 reverse primers for TCR Jbeta segments was used. In its TCRdb copy, this immuneACCESS table keeps in-frame sequences only and misses some clones. Where compared with another copy, unresolved V genes explain less than half of these, and the others have no known cause. Recorded for this sample are approximately 150,000 clones; 70% to 90% of them occurred a single time. The ten largest clones represent about 4.1% of the sample. Sequencing was performed on PBMCs. Receptor source: a woman in her 40s in good health and CMV-seropositive.

The chain combines TRBV19 with TRBJ1-4; D unclear. CDR3 length: 11 residues. Germline V gene sequence: CDR1 LNHDA, CDR2 SQIVND (reference sequence). Trimming cost V 9 bases and J 4 bases, with 6 bases left between them. Here the CDR3 reads CASFNNEKLFF. The CDR3 DNA sequence: TGTGCCAGCTTTAATAATGAAAAACTGTTTTTT.

This rearrangement joins TRBV4-3 to TRBJ2-3; 8 bases line up with TRBD1. V lost 7 bases to trimming and J lost 1 base; unmatched junction nucleotides: 7. CDR3 size: 15 residues. In germline, CDR1 is LGHNA, CDR2 YSLEER. CDR3 in amino acids: CASTPTGQGTDTQYF. The CDR3, as DNA: TGCGCCAGCACCCCGACGGGACAGGGCACAGATACGCAGTATTTT.

The V and J genes are TRBV7-8 and TRBJ2-5; D is possibly TRBD2 (5 bases). V lost 4 bases to trimming and J lost 3 bases, with 12 bases between them. CDR1 SGHVS and CDR2 FQNEAQ come from the germline V gene. This CDR3 has 14 amino acids. CDR3 amino acids: CASSSSWREETQYF. CDR3 coding DNA: TGTGCCAGCAGCTCTAGTTGGCGGGAAGAGACCCAGTACTTC.

This clone was counted between two and nine times. The chain is built from TRBV5-8 and TRBJ1-4, with 10 bases fitting TRBD1. V shed 4 bases and J 7 bases; nucleotides not matched to a gene: 7. This CDR3 comprises 15 residues. Germline CDR1 reads SGHTS; CDR2 reads YDEGEE. The chain's CDR3 is CASSQRTGGIEKLFF. The CDR3 DNA reads TGTGCCAGCAGCCAACGGACAGGGGGGATTGAAAAACTGTTTTTT.

This clone was seen only a few times. The genes are TRBV6-1 and TRBJ1-4; possibly TRBD1 for D (5 bases). CDR3 length: 15 amino acids. From germline, CDR1 is MNHNS and CDR2 SASEGT. The germline V and J ends were trimmed by 1 base and 7 bases, with 13 bases remaining between them. The CDR3 coding sequence is TGTGCCAGCAGTGAAGGGGGGGGAGCGGGTGAAAAACTGTTTTTT. This translates into CASSEGGGAGEKLFF.

The chain recombines TRBV7-9 with TRBJ2-7, with D maybe TRBD2 (5 bases). This CDR3 is built from 11 residues. CDR1 SEHNR and CDR2 FQNEAQ come from the germline V gene (reference sequence). The V end lost 4 bases, the J end lost 7 bases, and 8 bases lay between the germline ends. CDR3 loop: CASSSRGEQYF. The CDR3 DNA reads as TGTGCCAGCAGCTCCCGGGGAGAGCAGTACTTC.

The chain recombines TRBV4-3 with TRBJ1-1, with D hard to call. Germline CDR1 reads LGHNA; CDR2 reads YSLEER. This CDR3 has 13 residues. With 1 base removed from V and 9 bases from J, the gap between germline ends came to 12 bases. The CDR3 spells CASSQGLGGQAFF. As DNA, the CDR3 is TGCGCCAGCAGCCAAGGTCTAGGCGGGCAAGCTTTCTTT.

The chain couples TRBV25-1 to TRBJ2-7, with TRBD1 matching 9 bases. The germline gives CDR1 MGHDK, CDR2 SYGVNS. This CDR3 contains 16 residues. Losses at the gene ends were 4 bases for V and 2 bases for J; bases not matched to a gene: 9. CDR3 nucleotides: TGTGCCAGCAGTGGTACCCGGGACAGGGCCACCTACGAGCAGTACTTC. It yields the protein CASSGTRDRATYEQYF.

The gene calls are TRBV12-5 and TRBJ1-1; D is perhaps TRBD1 (5 bases). Trimming pared 7 bases from V and 4 bases from J, leaving 13 bases between. Germline-derived CDR1 and CDR2 are LGHNT and FRNRAP. This CDR3 region has 13 residues. CDR3 nucleotides: TGTGCTAGTGCCCCGGGGGGGAGCACTGAAGCTTTCTTT. Encoded protein: CASAPGGSTEAFF.

The chain joins TRBV6-5 to TRBJ1-2, with 8 bases aligning to TRBD1. The CDR3 is 14 residues long. In germline, CDR1 is MNHEY, CDR2 SVGAGI. With V trimmed by 7 bases and J by 2 bases, 6 bases remained unmatched. CDR3 sequence reads: CASTRTGINYGYTF. The CDR3 bases are TGTGCCAGCACCCGGACAGGGATCAACTATGGCTACACCTTC.

V and J are TRBV30 and TRBJ2-1, with 9 positions matching TRBD2. V lost 5 bases, J lost 4 bases, and 9 bases stayed unmatched. Germline assignment: CDR1 GTSNPN and CDR2 SVGIG (reference sequence). This CDR3 has 15 amino acids. CDR3 DNA sequence: TGTGCCTGGGCAGGCGGGAGGGCCCCATACAATGAGCAGTTCTTC. Encoded protein: CAWAGGRAPYNEQFF.

The chain links TRBV5-4 to TRBJ1-1; D is possibly TRBD1 (5 bases). The ends were cut back, 0 bases at V and 0 bases at J, with 12 bases in the middle. CDR3 size: 16 residues. Germline assignment: CDR1 SGHNT and CDR2 YYREEE (reference sequence). Here the CDR3 reads CASSLERGRMNTEAFF. Written as DNA, the CDR3 is TGTGCCAGCAGCTTGGAAAGGGGCAGGATGAACACTGAAGCTTTCTTT.